The 8 T cell receptor beta chains below were found in one sample sequenced in a study of identical twins. Each CDR3 protein is one row after TCRdb ran MiXCR on the 5' RACE reads. The sample shows about 720,000 distinct CDR3 sequences, around a sixth of them seen only once. The same specimen was also included in a second study, on T cells expressing NK-cell markers.

Sequencing was done on a sample of PBMCs. All receptors come from a woman aged 18 to 35 in good health.

This clonotype has at least ten counts. The V call is TRBV12-3 or TRBV12-4, the J call TRBJ2-7; 10 bases are a match to TRBD1. The ends lost 4 bases at V and 0 bases at J; junction bases unmatched: 3. The CDR3 is made up of 15 amino acids. The CDR3 region has the DNA TGTGCCAGCAGTTACGGACAGGGGGGCTCCTACGAGCAGTACTTC. Protein product: CASSYGQGGSYEQYF.

This clonotype came up many times. V gene TRBV15 combines with J gene TRBJ1-2; TRBD1 is a possible D gene (6 bases). Trimming removed 0 bases at V and 1 base at J, with 9 bases between. The length of the CDR3 is 15 residues. Per the germline V gene, CDR1 is LNHNV and CDR2 is YYDKDF (reference sequence). Written as DNA, the CDR3 is TGTGCCACCAGCAGAGATCCAGGGGATAACTATGGCTACACCTTC. Its protein product is CATSRDPGDNYGYTF.

This clonotype was seen more than once but under ten times. The chain combines TRBV6-1 with TRBJ1-1; D is ambiguous. In germline, CDR1 is MNHNS, CDR2 SASEGT. The V end lost 6 bases, the J end lost 0 bases, and 14 bases lay between the germline ends. The CDR3 sequence is 15 residues long. CDR3 region: CASRENLGVNTEAFF. CDR3 sequence (DNA): TGTGCCAGCAGGGAAAATCTCGGCGTGAACACTGAAGCTTTCTTT.

In its sample, this clonotype was seen a few times. J is TRBJ2-1 and V is TRBV5-1, with 8 bases that match TRBD2. Germline V gives CDR1 SGHRS, CDR2 YFSETQ. The CDR3 sequence is 18 residues long. V dropped 3 bases and J dropped 0; count of bases not matched to a gene: 11. The CDR3 reads CASSSGRGDPRSYNEQFF. The CDR3 DNA reads as TGCGCCAGCAGCTCGGGGCGGGGGGACCCCCGCTCCTACAATGAGCAGTTCTTC.

This clonotype was counted only a few times. V gene TRBV7-9 combines with J gene TRBJ2-1, with 8 bases aligning to TRBD2. Trimming at V came to 5 bases and at J to 7 bases, leaving 16 bases not matched to a gene. This CDR3 spans 17 amino acids. Germline CDR1 SEHNR, CDR2 FQNEAQ (reference sequence). The CDR3 protein is CASSRRLARTVRNEQFF. CDR3 coding DNA: TGTGCCAGCAGCCGACGACTAGCGAGAACAGTCAGAAATGAGCAGTTCTTC.

CDR3 DNA sequence: TGTGCCAGCAGCTTCTCCGGAGATACAGGGGGAGAGACCCAGTACTTC. Its protein is CASSFSGDTGGETQYF. The gene calls are TRBV13 and TRBJ2-5; 8 positions agree with TRBD1. CDR3 size: 16 residues. Per the germline V gene, CDR1 is PRHDT and CDR2 is FYEKMQ (reference sequence). J lost 4 bases, V lost 3 bases, and 10 bases had no gene match.

V gene TRBV7-9 combines with J gene TRBJ2-4; weak D call: TRBD1 (5 bases). V was cut by 3 bases and J by 6 bases, with 12 bases left in between. Germline V gives CDR1 SEHNR, CDR2 FQNEAQ (reference sequence). The length of the CDR3 is 14 residues. The CDR3 loop reads CASSLETGLNIQYF. The CDR3 bases are TGTGCCAGCAGCTTGGAAACAGGTTTAAACATTCAGTACTTC.

This clonotype was found many times. For the CDR3, the DNA is TGTGCCAGCAGCTTATCGGTGAATAACTATGGCTACACCTTC. Translation gives CASSLSVNNYGYTF. The V and J genes are TRBV7-9 and TRBJ1-2; D is undetermined. CDR3 size: 14 residues. The V end was cut by 2 bases, the J end by 1 base, with 8 bases between. Germline V gives CDR1 SEHNR, CDR2 FQNEAQ (reference sequence).